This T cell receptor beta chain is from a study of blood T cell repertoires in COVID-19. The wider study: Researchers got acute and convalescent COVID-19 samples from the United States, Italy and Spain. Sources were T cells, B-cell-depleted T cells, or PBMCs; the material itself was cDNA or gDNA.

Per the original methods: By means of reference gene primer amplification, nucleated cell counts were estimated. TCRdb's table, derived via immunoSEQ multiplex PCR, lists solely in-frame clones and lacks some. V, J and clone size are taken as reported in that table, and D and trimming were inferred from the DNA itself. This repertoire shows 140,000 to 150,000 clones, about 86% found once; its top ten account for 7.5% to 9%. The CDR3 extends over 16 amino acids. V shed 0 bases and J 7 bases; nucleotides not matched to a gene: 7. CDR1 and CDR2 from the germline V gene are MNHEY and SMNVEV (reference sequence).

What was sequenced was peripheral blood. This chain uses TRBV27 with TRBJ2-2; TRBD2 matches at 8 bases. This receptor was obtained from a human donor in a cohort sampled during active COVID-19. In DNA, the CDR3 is TGTGCCAGCAGTTTATCGAAGGGACTAGTAAGCGGGGAGCTGTTTTTT. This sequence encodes CASSLSKGLVSGELFF.